Listed here are 28 T cell receptor beta chains from one sample, sequenced in a study of cytomegalovirus exposure and HLA in healthy donors. Profiling relied on immunoSEQ multiplex PCR, and the TCRdb table lists in-frame clones only, not all of them. The data show about 140,000 clones, over 80% seen once. Sequences were obtained from PBMCs. These TCRs come from a man between 18 and 29 years old in good health and CMV-seropositive.

The rearrangement links TRBV7-6 to TRBJ1-3; the D gene is possibly TRBD1 (5 bases). CDR3 length equals 17 residues. The V and J ends lost 2 bases and 0 bases respectively, with 14 bases between them. Germline CDR1 and CDR2: SGHVS and FNYEAQ. The CDR3 loop is CASSLQSDSASGNTIYF. As DNA, the CDR3 is TGTGCCAGCAGCTTACAGAGTGACAGTGCCTCTGGAAACACCATATATTTT.

The chain recombines TRBV6-1 with TRBJ2-3; D uncertain. Germline V gene lookup returns CDR1 MNHNS and CDR2 SASEGT. Trimming stripped 7 bases from V and 0 bases from J, with 14 bases between. The length of the CDR3 is 15 residues. CDR3 loop: CASTVWASSTDTQYF. The CDR3 nucleotides read TGTGCCAGCACCGTGTGGGCGTCTAGCACAGATACGCAGTATTTT.

V and J are TRBV25-1 and TRBJ1-1; possibly TRBD1 for D (5 bases). V was trimmed by 6 bases and J by 10 bases, leaving 12 bases between them. This CDR3 is built from 11 residues. Germline V gene sequence: CDR1 MGHDK, CDR2 SYGVNS. CDR3 residues: CASSVRARAFF. The CDR3 DNA is TGTGCCAGCAGCGTCAGGGCGCGAGCTTTCTTT.

This clone was recorded only once. V usage is TRBV27 and J usage is TRBJ2-7; 7 positions agree with TRBD1. CDR3 length equals 19 residues. Trimming removed 8 bases from V and 0 bases from J; junction bases left unmatched: 22. The germline V gene encodes CDR1 MNHEY and CDR2 SMNVEV (reference sequence). Here the CDR3 reads CASPWYEGAFVPSSYEQYF. CDR3 sequence (DNA): TGTGCCAGCCCTTGGTACGAGGGGGCATTCGTACCAAGCTCCTACGAGCAGTACTTC.

The chain combines TRBV6-1 with TRBJ1-2, with D possibly being TRBD1 (6 bases). V was trimmed by 3 bases and J by 4 bases, leaving 15 bases between them. This CDR3 has 15 residues. CDR1 and CDR2 from the germline V gene are MNHNS and SASEGT. In DNA form, the CDR3 reads TGTGCCAGCAGTGACCAAGGACAGCCAGTCTATGGCTACACCTTC. This gives the protein CASSDQGQPVYGYTF.

This chain joins TRBV7-6 and TRBJ2-3, with TRBD2 matching over 9 bases. This CDR3 is built from 16 residues. CDR1 and CDR2 from the germline V gene are SGHVS and FNYEAQ. V dropped 0 bases and J dropped 0; count of bases not matched to a gene: 1. DNA for the CDR3: TGTGCCAGCAGCTTAGCAGCGGGGGGAAGCACAGATACGCAGTATTTT. Translated: CASSLAAGGSTDTQYF. Drawing the rest from reference TRBV7-6 and TRBJ2-3, the complete variable domain is GAGVSQSPRYKVTKRGQDVALRCDPISGHVSLYWYRQALGQGPEFLTYFNYEAQQDKSGLPNDRFSAERPEGSISTLTIQRTEQRDSAMYRCASSLAAGGSTDTQYFGPGTRLTVL.

The gene calls are TRBV5-6 and TRBJ1-5; D is perhaps TRBD1 (6 bases). This CDR3 is 14 amino acids long. Germline V lookup: CDR1 SGHDT, CDR2 YYEEEE. Trimming pared 0 bases from V and 9 bases from J, leaving 13 bases between. The CDR3 sequence: CASSLAGRGRPQHF. The CDR3 DNA reads as TGTGCCAGCAGCTTGGCCGGGCGGGGGCGGCCCCAGCATTTT.

The chain has TRBV6-1 and TRBJ2-5, with D possibly matching TRBD2 (8 bases). V was trimmed by 9 bases and J by 1 base, leaving 15 bases between them. Looked up from germline, CDR1 is MNHNS and CDR2 is SASEGT. This CDR3 has 14 residues. CDR3 in amino acids: CASREGTVQETQYF. DNA for the CDR3: TGTGCCAGTCGGGAGGGGACAGTCCAAGAGACCCAGTACTTC.

The chain joins TRBV11-3 to TRBJ2-7, with a weak D call TRBD2 (6 bases). Trimming took off 4 bases at V and 3 bases at J, with 10 bases between the two ends. The CDR3 totals 13 residues. CDR1 and CDR2 from the germline V gene are SGHNT and YENEEA. CDR3 in DNA: TGTGCCAGCAGCTACTCCGGGGGCTACGAGCAGTACTTC. It translates to CASSYSGGYEQYF.

The chain combines TRBV30 with TRBJ1-2, with D uncertain. V dropped 4 bases and J dropped 1 base, with 7 bases sitting between them. The CDR3 length is 12 residues. The V gene's germline CDR1 is GTSNPN and CDR2 SVGIG (reference sequence). This CDR3 reads CAWIRGNYGYTF. Written as DNA, the CDR3 is TGTGCCTGGATACGGGGTAACTATGGCTACACCTTC.

The V and J genes are TRBV27 and TRBJ2-3; TRBD2 agrees at 14 bases. CDR1 MNHEY and CDR2 SMNVEV come from the germline V gene (reference sequence). V was pared by 6 bases and J by 4 bases, with 6 bases of the junction left unmatched. This CDR3 region has 16 residues. CDR3 nucleotides: TGTGCCAGCAGACTTGGACTAGCGGGAGGTTCAGATACGCAGTATTTT. Its translation is CASRLGLAGGSDTQYF.

This clone has a handful of counts. The chain combines TRBV29-1 with TRBJ2-1; 8 nucleotides match TRBD1. J gave up 3 bases and V 0 bases, and 7 bases lay outside the gene matches. CDR3 size: 16 residues. CDR1 is SQVTM, CDR2 ANQGSEA, per germline. In DNA form, the CDR3 reads TGCAGCGTTGAAGAGTTGCCCGGACAGGGCTACAATGAGCAGTTCTTC. It codes for CSVEELPGQGYNEQFF.

The J gene is TRBJ1-5, the V gene TRBV19, with D possibly TRBD1 on 6 matching bases. Between the trimmed V and J ends, which lost 6 bases and 3 bases, there was a span of 15 bases. From germline, CDR1 is LNHDA and CDR2 SQIVND (reference sequence). The CDR3 contains 15 residues. The CDR3 DNA follows: TGTGCCAGTAGAGGCCCCGACAGGTTCAATCAGCCCCAGCATTTT. Its protein product is CASRGPDRFNQPQHF.

This chain connects TRBV6-5 to TRBJ2-1, with D perhaps TRBD2 (6 bases). The length of the CDR3 is 15 residues. Trimming left V 4 bases short and J 6 bases short, with 16 bases between. Germline V gene lookup returns CDR1 MNHEY and CDR2 SVGAGI. The CDR3 reads CASSSRDFHVNEQFF. CDR3 bases: TGTGCCAGCAGTTCCCGGGACTTCCACGTCAATGAGCAGTTCTTC.

The CDR3 DNA reads TGTGCCAGCAGTTTGACGGACCTAGCAGGGAGGGAGACCCAGTACTTC. Protein: CASSLTDLAGRETQYF. J is TRBJ2-5 and V is TRBV28; D may be TRBD2 (6 bases). The CDR3 runs 16 residues. Trimming cost V 3 bases and J 5 bases, with 19 bases left between them. CDR1 and CDR2 from the germline V gene are MDHEN and SYDVKM.

The chain couples TRBV28 to TRBJ2-7; 8 bases are a match to TRBD1. The germline V gene encodes CDR1 MDHEN and CDR2 SYDVKM. The CDR3 has 14 amino acids. With 6 bases clipped from V and 5 bases from J, the junction kept 9 bases outside the gene matches. The CDR3 sequence: CASRSGTGIHEQYF. The CDR3 nucleotides read TGTGCCAGCAGATCCGGGACAGGCATCCACGAGCAGTACTTC.

The chain uses TRBV10-2 and TRBJ2-7, with 12 bases that match TRBD2. J gave up 4 bases and V 5 bases, and 12 bases lay outside the gene matches. The CDR3 totals 17 residues. Germline values: CDR1 WSHSY, CDR2 SAAADI. The CDR3 loop reads CASSHGLAGSIGYEQYF. The CDR3, as DNA: TGCGCCAGCAGTCACGGACTAGCGGGATCAATTGGGTACGAGCAGTACTTC.

The V call is TRBV18, the J call TRBJ2-7; D might be TRBD1 (6 bases). Germline CDR1 reads KGHSH; CDR2 reads LQKENI. The CDR3 covers 12 residues. V lost 6 bases and J 5 bases, leaving 11 bases between the germline ends. CDR3 in amino acids: CASSLNRDEQYF. For the CDR3, the DNA is TGTGCCAGCTCCCTCAACAGGGACGAGCAGTACTTC.

This chain connects TRBV6-5 to TRBJ2-7; unclear D gene. V was shortened by 6 bases and J by 2 bases, with 17 bases between the two germline ends. CDR1 and CDR2 from the germline V gene are MNHEY and SVGAGI. This CDR3 spans 15 amino acids. CDR3 loop: CASSPPHSPTYEQYF. The CDR3 DNA is TGTGCCAGCAGCCCCCCCCATAGCCCCACCTACGAGCAGTACTTC.

The gene calls are TRBV2 and TRBJ2-5; 8 nucleotides agree with TRBD2. CDR3 length equals 15 residues. V was clipped by 2 bases and J by 2 bases; unmatched bases: 4. Germline lookup yields CDR1 SNHLY and CDR2 FYNNEI. The CDR3 bases are TGTGCCAGCAGTGAAAACGTAGCGGGGCAAGAGACCCAGTACTTC. This sequence encodes CASSENVAGQETQYF.

J is TRBJ1-6 and V is TRBV6-5; 7 nucleotides agree with TRBD1. CDR3 length equals 15 residues. Germline CDR1 is MNHEY and CDR2 is SVGAGI. Unmatched junction bases numbered 5, after V lost 6 bases and J lost 3 bases. This chain's CDR3 is CASRRDRFYNSPLHF. CDR3 DNA sequence: TGTGCCAGCAGACGGGACAGATTCTATAATTCACCCCTCCACTTT.

This chain links TRBV7-8 with TRBJ2-6; 9 nucleotides line up with TRBD1. This CDR3 has 17 amino acids. Germline V gives CDR1 SGHVS, CDR2 FQNEAQ. V shed 5 bases, J shed 2 bases, and the junction held 7 bases outside the gene matches. The CDR3 DNA follows: TGTGCCAGCAGCCCCCGGACAGGGGCTGCTGGGGCCAACGTCCTGACTTTC. This gives the protein CASSPRTGAAGANVLTF.

The sample holds one count of this clone. V usage is TRBV7-9 and J usage is TRBJ2-6; D uncertain. V gave up 4 bases and J gave up 0 bases, with 4 bases separating them. This CDR3 spans 14 amino acids. Germline CDR1 and CDR2: SEHNR and FQNEAQ (reference sequence). The CDR3 region is CASSSNSGANVLTF. In DNA, the CDR3 is TGTGCCAGCAGCTCAAACTCTGGGGCCAACGTCCTGACTTTC.

This chain connects TRBV5-1 to TRBJ2-1; the match to TRBD2 covers 7 bases. From germline, CDR1 is SGHRS and CDR2 YFSETQ. The CDR3 loop spans 15 amino acids. J lost 0 bases, V lost 3 bases, and 3 bases had no gene match. CDR3 sequence (DNA): TGCGCCAGCAGCTCCTCGGGGGGCTCCTACAATGAGCAGTTCTTC. It translates to CASSSSGGSYNEQFF.

This clone was detected only once. V gene TRBV18 combines with J gene TRBJ1-5; possibly TRBD1 for D (5 bases). CDR1 is KGHSH, CDR2 LQKENI, per germline. This CDR3 is built from 14 residues. V gave up 3 bases and J gave up 0 bases, with 6 bases separating them. In DNA form, the CDR3 reads TGTGCCAGCTCACCGCAGGGTAGCAATCAGCCCCAGCATTTT. Translation: CASSPQGSNQPQHF.

This clone was seen just once. V and J are TRBV13 and TRBJ1-5, with 7 nucleotides matching TRBD1. CDR3 length equals 13 residues. After removal of 5 bases from V and 7 bases from J, the junction contained 5 bases not matched to a gene. The germline CDR1 and CDR2 sequences are PRHDT and FYEKMQ (reference sequence). Written as DNA, the CDR3 is TGTGCCAGCAGCCCAGGGGGGAGCCAGCCCCAGCATTTT. Translated, it gives CASSPGGSQPQHF.

The genes are TRBV6-1 and TRBJ1-5; D remains unclear. Trimming pared 4 bases from V and 0 bases from J, leaving 7 bases between. CDR3 length: 14 amino acids. In germline, CDR1 is MNHNS, CDR2 SASEGT. CDR3 in amino acids: CASSGGHSNQPQHF. The CDR3 bases are TGTGCCAGCAGTGGAGGTCATAGCAATCAGCCCCAGCATTTT.

The rearrangement uses TRBV27 and TRBJ2-2, with 7 nucleotides matching TRBD1. Trimming took 5 bases from V and 1 from J; bases not matched to a gene: 7. The CDR3 contains 16 residues. The germline V gene has CDR1 MNHEY and CDR2 SMNVEV (reference sequence). As DNA, the CDR3 is TGTGCCAGCAGTGCCTTACGGACAGGGAACACCGGGGAGCTGTTTTTT. Protein product: CASSALRTGNTGELFF.